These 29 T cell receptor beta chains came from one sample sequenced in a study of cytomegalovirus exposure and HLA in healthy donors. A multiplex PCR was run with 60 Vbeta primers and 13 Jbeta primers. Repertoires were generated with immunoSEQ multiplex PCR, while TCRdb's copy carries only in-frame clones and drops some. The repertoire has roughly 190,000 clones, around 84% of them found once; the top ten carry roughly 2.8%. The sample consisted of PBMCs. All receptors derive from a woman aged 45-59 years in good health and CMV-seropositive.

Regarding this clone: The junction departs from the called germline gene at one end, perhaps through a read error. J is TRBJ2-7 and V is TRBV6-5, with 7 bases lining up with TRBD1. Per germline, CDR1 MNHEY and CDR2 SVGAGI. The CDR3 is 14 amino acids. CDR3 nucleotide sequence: TGTGCCATCAGTGCAAGGGGGCAGAACTACGAGCAGTACTTC. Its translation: CAISARGQNYEQYF.

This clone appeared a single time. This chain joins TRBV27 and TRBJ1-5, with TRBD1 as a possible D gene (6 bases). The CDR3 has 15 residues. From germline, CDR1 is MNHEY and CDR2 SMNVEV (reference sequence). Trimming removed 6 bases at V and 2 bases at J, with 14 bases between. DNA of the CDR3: TGTGCCAGCAGGCCCCAGGGGTTTGGCAATCAGCCCCAGCATTTT. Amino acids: CASRPQGFGNQPQHF.

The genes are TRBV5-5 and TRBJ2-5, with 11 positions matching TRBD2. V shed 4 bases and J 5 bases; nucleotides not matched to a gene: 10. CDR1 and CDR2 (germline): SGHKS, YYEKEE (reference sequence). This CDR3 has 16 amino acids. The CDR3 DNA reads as TGTGCCAGCAGCGACAGACTAGCGGGGTCACGGGAGACCCAGTACTTC. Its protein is CASSDRLAGSRETQYF.

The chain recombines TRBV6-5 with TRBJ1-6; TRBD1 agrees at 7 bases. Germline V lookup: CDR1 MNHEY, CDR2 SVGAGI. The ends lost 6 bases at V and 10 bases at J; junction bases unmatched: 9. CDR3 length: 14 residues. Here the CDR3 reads CASSQTNRGSPLHF. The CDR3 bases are TGTGCCAGCAGCCAAACAAACAGGGGCTCACCCCTCCACTTT.

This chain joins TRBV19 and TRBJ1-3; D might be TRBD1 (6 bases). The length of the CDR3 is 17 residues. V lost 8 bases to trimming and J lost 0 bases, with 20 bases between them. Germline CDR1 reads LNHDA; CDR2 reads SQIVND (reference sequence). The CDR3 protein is CASQDRLGQNSGNTIYF. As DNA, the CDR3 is TGTGCCAGTCAGGACCGCCTGGGACAAAACTCTGGAAACACCATATATTTT.

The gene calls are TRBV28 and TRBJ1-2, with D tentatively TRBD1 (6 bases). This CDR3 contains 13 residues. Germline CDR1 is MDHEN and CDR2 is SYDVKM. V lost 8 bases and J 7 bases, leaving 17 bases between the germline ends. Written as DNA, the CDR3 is TGTGCCAGCCAAACACGGGGGGCGTTTGGCTACACCTTC. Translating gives CASQTRGAFGYTF.

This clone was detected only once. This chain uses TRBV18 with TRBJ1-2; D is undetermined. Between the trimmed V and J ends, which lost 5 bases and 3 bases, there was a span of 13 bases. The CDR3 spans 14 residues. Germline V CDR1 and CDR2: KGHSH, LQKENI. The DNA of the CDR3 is TGTGCCAGCTCATTCGAACGAAACTACTATGGCTACACCTTC. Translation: CASSFERNYYGYTF.

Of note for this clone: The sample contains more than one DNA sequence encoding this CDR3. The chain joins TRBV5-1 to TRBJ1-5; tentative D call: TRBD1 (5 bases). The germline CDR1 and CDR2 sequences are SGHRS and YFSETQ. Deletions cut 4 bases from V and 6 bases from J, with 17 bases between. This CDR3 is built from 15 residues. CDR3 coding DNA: TGCGCCAGCAGCCCGCAAGCGGGGGGAGGTCAGCCCCAGCATTTT. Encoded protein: CASSPQAGGGQPQHF.

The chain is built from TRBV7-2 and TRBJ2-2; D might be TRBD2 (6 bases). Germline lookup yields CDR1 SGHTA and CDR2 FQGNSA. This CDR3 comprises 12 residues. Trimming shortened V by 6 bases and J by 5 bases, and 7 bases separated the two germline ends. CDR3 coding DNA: TGTGCCAGCAGACTAGCAACCGGGGAGCTGTTTTTT. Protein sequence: CASRLATGELFF. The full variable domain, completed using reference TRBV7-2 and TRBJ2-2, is GAGVSQSPSNKVTEKGKDVELRCDPISGHTALYWYRQSLGQGLEFLIYFQGNSAPDKSGLPSDRFSAERTGGSVSTLTIQRTQQEDSAVYLCASRLATGELFFGEGSRLTVL.

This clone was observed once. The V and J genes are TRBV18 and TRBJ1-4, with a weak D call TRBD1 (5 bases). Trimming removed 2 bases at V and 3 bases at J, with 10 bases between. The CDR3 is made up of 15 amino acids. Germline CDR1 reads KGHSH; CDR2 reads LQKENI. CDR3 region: CASSPGAGSNEKLFF. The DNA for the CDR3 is TGTGCCAGCTCACCAGGGGCCGGGTCTAATGAAAAACTGTTTTTT.

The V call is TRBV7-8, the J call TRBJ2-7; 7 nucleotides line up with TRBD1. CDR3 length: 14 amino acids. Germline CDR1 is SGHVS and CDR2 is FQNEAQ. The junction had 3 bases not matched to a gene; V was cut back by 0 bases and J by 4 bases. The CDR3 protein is CASSLAQGVYEQYF. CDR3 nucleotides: TGTGCCAGCAGCTTAGCCCAGGGGGTGTACGAGCAGTACTTC. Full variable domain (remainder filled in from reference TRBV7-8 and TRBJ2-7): GAGVSQSPRYKVAKRGQDVALRCDPISGHVSLFWYQQALGQGPEFLTYFQNEAQLDKSGLPSDRFFAERPEGSVSTLKIQRTQQEDSAVYLCASSLAQGVYEQYFGPGTRLTVT.

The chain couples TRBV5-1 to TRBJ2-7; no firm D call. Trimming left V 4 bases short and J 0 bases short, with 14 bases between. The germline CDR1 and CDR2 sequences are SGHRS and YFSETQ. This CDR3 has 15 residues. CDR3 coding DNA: TGCGCCAGCAGCCCGCGAGCCCAAAGCTCCTACGAGCAGTACTTC. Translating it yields CASSPRAQSSYEQYF.

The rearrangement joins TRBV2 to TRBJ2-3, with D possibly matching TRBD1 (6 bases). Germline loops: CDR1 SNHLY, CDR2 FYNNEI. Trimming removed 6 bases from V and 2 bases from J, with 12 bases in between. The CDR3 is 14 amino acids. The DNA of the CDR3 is TGTGCCAGCAGCCAAACAGGGTTCACAGATACGCAGTATTTT. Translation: CASSQTGFTDTQYF.

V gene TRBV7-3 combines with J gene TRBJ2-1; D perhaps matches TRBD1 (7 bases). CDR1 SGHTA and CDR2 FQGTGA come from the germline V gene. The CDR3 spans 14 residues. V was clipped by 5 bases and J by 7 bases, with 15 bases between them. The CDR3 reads CASSPQQGRNEQFF. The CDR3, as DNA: TGTGCCAGCAGCCCCCAACAGGGGAGGAATGAGCAGTTCTTC.

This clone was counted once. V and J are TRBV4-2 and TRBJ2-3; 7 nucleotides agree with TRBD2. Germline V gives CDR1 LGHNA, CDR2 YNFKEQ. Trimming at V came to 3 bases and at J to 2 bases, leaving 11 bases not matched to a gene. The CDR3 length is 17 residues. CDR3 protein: CASSQGLLAANTDTQYF. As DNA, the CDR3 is TGTGCCAGCAGCCAGGGACTATTAGCGGCGAACACAGATACGCAGTATTTT.

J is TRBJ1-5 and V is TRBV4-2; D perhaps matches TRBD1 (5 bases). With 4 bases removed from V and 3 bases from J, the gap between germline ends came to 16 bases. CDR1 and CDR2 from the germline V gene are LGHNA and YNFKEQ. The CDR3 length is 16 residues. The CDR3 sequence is CASSRFDQGLNQPQHF. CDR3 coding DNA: TGTGCCAGCAGCCGTTTCGACCAGGGCCTCAATCAGCCCCAGCATTTT.

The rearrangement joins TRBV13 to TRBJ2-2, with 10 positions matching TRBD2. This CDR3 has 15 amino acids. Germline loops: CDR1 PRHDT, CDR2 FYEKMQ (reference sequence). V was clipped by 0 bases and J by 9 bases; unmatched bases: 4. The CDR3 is CASSLGGLAARELFF. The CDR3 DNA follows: TGTGCCAGCAGCTTAGGCGGACTAGCGGCCCGGGAGCTGTTTTTT.

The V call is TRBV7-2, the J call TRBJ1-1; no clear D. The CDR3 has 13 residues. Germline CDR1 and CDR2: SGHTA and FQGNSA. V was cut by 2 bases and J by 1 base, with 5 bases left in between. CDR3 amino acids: CASSLNRNTEAFF. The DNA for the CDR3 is TGTGCCAGCAGCTTAAACAGGAACACTGAAGCTTTCTTT.

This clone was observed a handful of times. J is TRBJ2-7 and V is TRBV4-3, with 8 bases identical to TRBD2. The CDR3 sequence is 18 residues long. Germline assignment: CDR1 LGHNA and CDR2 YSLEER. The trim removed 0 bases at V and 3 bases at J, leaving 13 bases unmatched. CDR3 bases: TGCGCCAGCAGCCAAGATGCCCCGGGACTAGGGGTAAACTACGAGCAGTACTTC. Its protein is CASSQDAPGLGVNYEQYF.

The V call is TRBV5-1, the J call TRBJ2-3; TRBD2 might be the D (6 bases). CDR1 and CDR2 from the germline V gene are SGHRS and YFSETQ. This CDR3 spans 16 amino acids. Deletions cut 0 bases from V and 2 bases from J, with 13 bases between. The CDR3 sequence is CASSLGSRTTTDTQYF. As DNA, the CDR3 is TGCGCCAGCAGCTTGGGGTCGCGGACTACCACAGATACGCAGTATTTT.

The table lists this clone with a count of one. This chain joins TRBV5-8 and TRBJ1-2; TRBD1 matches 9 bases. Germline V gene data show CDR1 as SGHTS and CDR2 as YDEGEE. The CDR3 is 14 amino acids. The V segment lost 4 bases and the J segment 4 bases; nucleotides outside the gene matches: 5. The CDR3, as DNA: TGTGCCAGCAGCCGGGACAGGGCGGGCTATGGCTACACCTTC. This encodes CASSRDRAGYGYTF.

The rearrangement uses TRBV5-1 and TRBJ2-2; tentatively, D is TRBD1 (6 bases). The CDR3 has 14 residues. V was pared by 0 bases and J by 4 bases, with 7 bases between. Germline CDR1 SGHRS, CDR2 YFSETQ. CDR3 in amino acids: CASSLGRGTGELFF. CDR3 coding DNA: TGCGCCAGCAGCTTGGGCAGGGGCACCGGGGAGCTGTTTTTT.

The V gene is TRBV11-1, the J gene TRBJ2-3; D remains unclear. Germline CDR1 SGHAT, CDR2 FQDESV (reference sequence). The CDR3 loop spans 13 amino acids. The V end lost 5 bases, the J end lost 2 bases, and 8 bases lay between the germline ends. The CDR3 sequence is CASSAGYTDTQYF. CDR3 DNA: TGTGCCAGCAGCGCCGGGTACACAGATACGCAGTATTTT.

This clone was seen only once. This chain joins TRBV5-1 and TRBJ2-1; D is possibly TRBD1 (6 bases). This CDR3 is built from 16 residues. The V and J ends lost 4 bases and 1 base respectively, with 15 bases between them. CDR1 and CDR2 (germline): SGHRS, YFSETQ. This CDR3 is CASSPQTGYSYNEQFF. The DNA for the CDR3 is TGCGCCAGCAGCCCGCAAACAGGGTATTCCTACAATGAGCAGTTCTTC.

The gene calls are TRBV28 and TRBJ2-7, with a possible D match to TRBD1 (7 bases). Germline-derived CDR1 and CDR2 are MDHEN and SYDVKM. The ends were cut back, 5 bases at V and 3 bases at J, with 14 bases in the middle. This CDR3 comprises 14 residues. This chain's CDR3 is CASSVWQGGYEQYF. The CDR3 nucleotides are TGTGCCAGCAGTGTCTGGCAGGGGGGCTACGAGCAGTACTTC.

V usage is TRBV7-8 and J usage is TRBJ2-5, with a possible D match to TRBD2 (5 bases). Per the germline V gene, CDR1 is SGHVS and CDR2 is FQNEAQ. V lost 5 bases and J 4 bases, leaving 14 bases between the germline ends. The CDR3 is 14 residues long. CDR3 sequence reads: CASSPPLGRETQYF. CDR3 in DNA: TGTGCCAGCAGCCCTCCCCTGGGGAGAGAGACCCAGTACTTC. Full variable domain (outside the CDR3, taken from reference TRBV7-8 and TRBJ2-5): GAGVSQSPRYKVAKRGQDVALRCDPISGHVSLFWYQQALGQGPEFLTYFQNEAQLDKSGLPSDRFFAERPEGSVSTLKIQRTQQEDSAVYLCASSPPLGRETQYFGPGTRLLVL.

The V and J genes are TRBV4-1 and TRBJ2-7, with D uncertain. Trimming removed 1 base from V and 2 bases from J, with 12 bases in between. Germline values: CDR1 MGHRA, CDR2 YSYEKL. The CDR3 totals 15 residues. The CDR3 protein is CASSQGLYTPYEQYF. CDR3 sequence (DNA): TGCGCCAGCAGCCAAGGTCTGTACACGCCCTACGAGCAGTACTTC.

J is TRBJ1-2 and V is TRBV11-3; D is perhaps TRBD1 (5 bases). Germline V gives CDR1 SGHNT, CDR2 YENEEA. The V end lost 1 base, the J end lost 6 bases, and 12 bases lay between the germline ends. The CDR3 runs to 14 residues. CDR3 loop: CASSLASARDGYTF. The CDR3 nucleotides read TGTGCCAGCAGCTTAGCGTCCGCCAGGGATGGCTACACCTTC.

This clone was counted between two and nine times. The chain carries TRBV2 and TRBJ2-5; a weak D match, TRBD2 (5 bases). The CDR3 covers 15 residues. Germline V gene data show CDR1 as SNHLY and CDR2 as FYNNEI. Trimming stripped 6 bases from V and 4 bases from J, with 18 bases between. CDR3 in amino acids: CASSTELGSGETQYF. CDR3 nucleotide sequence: TGTGCCAGCAGCACGGAACTAGGGTCTGGAGAGACCCAGTACTTC.